This T cell receptor beta chain was sequenced in a study of molecular identifiers for immune sequencing clone quantification. Germline lookup yields CDR1 MNHEY and CDR2 SVGEGT. This CDR3 is 15 amino acids long. TCRdb analysed the PCR reads with MiXCR anew, one entry per CDR3 protein. The sample holds tens of thousands of distinct CDR3 sequences, 21% seen once. As for this clonotype: This may come from a read error, since a much larger clone is one base off.

Sample: naive CD8+ T cells from blood, with Jurkat cell RNA spiked in. The subset: FACS-sorted CD8+CD4-CCR7+CD45RA+ naive T cells. The V gene is TRBV6-2 or TRBV6-3, the J gene TRBJ2-2, with 9 bases fitting TRBD2. The receptor's source is a human donor in good health. Some libraries in this study had Jurkat cell RNA spiked in. The CDR3 loop reads CASSWGLAYTGVLFF. The CDR3 bases are TGTGCCAGCAGCTGGGGACTAGCTTACACCGGGGTGCTGTTTTTT.